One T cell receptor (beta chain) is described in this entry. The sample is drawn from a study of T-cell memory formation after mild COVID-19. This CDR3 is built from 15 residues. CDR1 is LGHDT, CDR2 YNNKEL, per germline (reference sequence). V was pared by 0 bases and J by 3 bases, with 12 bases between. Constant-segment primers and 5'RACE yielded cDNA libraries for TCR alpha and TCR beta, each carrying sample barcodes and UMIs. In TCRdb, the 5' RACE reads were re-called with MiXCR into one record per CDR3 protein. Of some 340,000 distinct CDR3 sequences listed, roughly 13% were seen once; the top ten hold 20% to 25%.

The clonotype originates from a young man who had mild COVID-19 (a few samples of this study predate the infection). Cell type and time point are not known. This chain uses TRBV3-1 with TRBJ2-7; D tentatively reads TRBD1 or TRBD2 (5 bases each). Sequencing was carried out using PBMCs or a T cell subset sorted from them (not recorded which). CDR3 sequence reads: CASSQDWGRGYEQYF. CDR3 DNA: TGTGCCAGCAGCCAAGATTGGGGACGGGGCTACGAGCAGTACTTC.